Each of the 15 T cell receptor beta chains below was sequenced from the same sample in a study of blood T cell repertoires in COVID-19 (dated by TCRdb to 2020 to 2021). Receptors were amplified or captured by the immunoSEQ multiplex PCR assay. TCRdb carries this immuneACCESS record with in-frame sequences only. Its versions omit some clonotypes, under half of them owing to an unresolved V gene in the studies checked, with the rest unexplained. This sample has fewer than 350,000 clones in its table, and less than 90% of those were observed once. Of the sample, roughly 12% falls within the top ten clones. The sequencing sample was made of peripheral blood. The receptors come from a woman in her 30s with COVID-19, enrolled during active disease.

The CDR3: CASSPQTEHTGELFF. The DNA for the CDR3 is TGTGCCAGCAGTCCTCAGACAGAGCACACCGGGGAGCTGTTTTTT. This chain links TRBV28 with TRBJ2-2, with D perhaps matching TRBD1 (5 bases). The CDR3 loop spans 15 amino acids. Germline V lookup: CDR1 MDHEN, CDR2 SYDVKM. Trimming removed 5 bases from V and 3 bases from J, with 13 bases in between.

This chain uses TRBV30 with TRBJ1-4; weak D call: TRBD1 (6 bases). The CDR3 is made up of 14 amino acids. Looked up from germline, CDR1 is GTSNPN and CDR2 is SVGIG (reference sequence). V lost 8 bases, J lost 5 bases, and 18 bases lay in between. The CDR3 DNA reads TGTGCCAGTTCAACGGGGGGCGAGAATGAAAAACTGTTTTTT. This codes for CASSTGGENEKLFF.

The V call is TRBV27, the J call TRBJ1-2; no clear D. Between the trimmed V and J ends, which lost 7 bases and 3 bases, there was a span of 18 bases. This CDR3 is 15 amino acids long. CDR1 MNHEY and CDR2 SMNVEV come from the germline V gene (reference sequence). The chain's CDR3 is CASKAAFLGYYGYTF. The CDR3 nucleotides are TGTGCCAGCAAGGCGGCTTTTTTGGGTTACTATGGCTACACCTTC.

V is TRBV7-9 and J is TRBJ2-7, with D maybe TRBD1 (5 bases). This CDR3 comprises 16 residues. V shed 2 bases and J shed 1 base, with 15 bases lying between them. Germline V CDR1 and CDR2: SEHNR, FQNEAQ (reference sequence). CDR3 sequence (DNA): TGTGCCAGCAGCTTATTAGGTACCAGGGCATCCTACGAGCAGTACTTC. Protein sequence: CASSLLGTRASYEQYF. The full variable domain, rest sourced from reference TRBV7-9 and TRBJ2-7, is DTGVSQNPRHKITKRGQNVTFRCDPISEHNRLYWYRQTLGQGPEFLTYFQNEAQLEKSRLLSDRFSAERPKGSFSTLEIQRTEQGDSAMYLCASSLLGTRASYEQYFGPGTRLTVT.

The rearrangement uses TRBV4-1 and TRBJ2-5, with TRBD2 identical over 10 bases. Germline V CDR1 and CDR2: MGHRA, YSYEKL. Trimming at V came to 3 bases and at J to 5 bases, leaving 12 bases not matched to a gene. The CDR3 is 17 residues long. CDR3 region: CASSQGMGAGGLETQYF. The DNA for the CDR3 is TGCGCCAGCAGCCAGGGAATGGGAGCGGGGGGGCTTGAGACCCAGTACTTC.

The chain couples TRBV6-4 to TRBJ2-3; the match to TRBD2 covers 7 bases. The CDR3 is 15 residues long. The ends lost 2 bases at V and 4 bases at J; junction bases unmatched: 6. Germline CDR1 MRHNA, CDR2 SNTAGT. The DNA of the CDR3 is TGTGCCAGCAGTGACGGTCCAGCGGGGTCAGATACGCAGTATTTT. It is translated as CASSDGPAGSDTQYF.

This chain joins TRBV2 and TRBJ1-4; TRBD1 aligns across 7 bases. Trimming at V came to 6 bases and at J to 5 bases, leaving 3 bases not matched to a gene. There are 13 residues in the CDR3. Germline CDR1 and CDR2: SNHLY and FYNNEI. In nucleotides, the CDR3 is TGTGCCAGCAGGGGACAGCTAAATGAAAAACTGTTTTTT. Translation gives CASRGQLNEKLFF.

The chain carries TRBV2 and TRBJ2-3, with D tentatively TRBD2 (5 bases). The CDR3 spans 13 residues. Germline V gene sequence: CDR1 SNHLY, CDR2 FYNNEI. V was clipped by 8 bases and J by 1 base, with 10 bases between them. The CDR3 is CASRMRGTDTQYF. The DNA for the CDR3 is TGTGCCAGCCGGATGCGGGGCACAGATACGCAGTATTTT.

The V and J genes are TRBV28 and TRBJ1-1; no definite D call. CDR1 and CDR2 (germline): MDHEN, SYDVKM. This CDR3 spans 14 amino acids. Trimming took 2 bases from V and 2 from J, leaving 9 bases between them. The CDR3 DNA reads as TGTGCCAGCAGTTTACGACTCTCCAACACTGAAGCTTTCTTT. Residues: CASSLRLSNTEAFF.

The chain is built from TRBV10-2 and TRBJ1-2, with D hard to call. Per the germline V gene, CDR1 is WSHSY and CDR2 is SAAADI. With 3 bases removed from V and 6 bases from J, the gap between germline ends came to 11 bases. This CDR3 has 13 amino acids. The CDR3 coding sequence is TGCGCCAGCAGTGACGGGTCTCCCCATGGCTACACCTTC. Translating gives CASSDGSPHGYTF.

The chain carries TRBV4-2 and TRBJ2-1; 8 positions match TRBD2. With 0 bases clipped from V and 2 bases from J, the junction kept 3 bases outside the gene matches. The CDR3 runs to 16 residues. The germline V gene encodes CDR1 LGHNA and CDR2 YNFKEQ. In DNA, the CDR3 is TGTGCCAGCAGCCAAGACACCGGGGGGGCCTACAATGAGCAGTTCTTC. The encoded protein is CASSQDTGGAYNEQFF.

V and J are TRBV5-1 and TRBJ1-3, with TRBD1 identical over 7 bases. V was pared by 5 bases and J by 0 bases, with 14 bases of the junction left unmatched. Germline V gives CDR1 SGHRS, CDR2 YFSETQ. CDR3 size: 18 residues. The CDR3 is CASRVGTVKPSSGNTIYF. The CDR3 bases are TGCGCCAGCAGAGTAGGGACAGTAAAGCCTAGCTCTGGAAACACCATATATTTT.

Of note for this clone: Other DNA sequences in this specimen translate into the identical CDR3. The gene calls are TRBV5-1 and TRBJ2-3, with a tentative D call TRBD2 (6 bases). The CDR3 is made up of 14 amino acids. In germline, CDR1 is SGHRS, CDR2 YFSETQ. V was shortened by 4 bases and J by 2 bases, with 11 bases between the two germline ends. The DNA of the CDR3 is TGCGCCAGCAGCCTTGGGACTGCCACAGATACGCAGTATTTT. It translates to CASSLGTATDTQYF. Together with reference TRBV5-1 and TRBJ2-3, the CDR3 gives the full variable domain: KAGVTQTPRYLIKTRGQQVTLSCSPISGHRSVSWYQQTPGQGLQFLFEYFSETQRNKGNFPGRFSGRQFSNSRSEMNVSTLELGDSALYLCASSLGTATDTQYFGPGTRLTVL.

This chain uses TRBV5-1 with TRBJ1-2; D unresolved. Germline loops: CDR1 SGHRS, CDR2 YFSETQ. The CDR3 loop spans 14 amino acids. V gave up 4 bases and J gave up 4 bases, with 14 bases separating them. The CDR3 sequence is CASSLPALGYGYTF. In DNA form, the CDR3 reads TGCGCCAGCAGCCTCCCCGCCCTCGGCTATGGCTACACCTTC.

This clone turned up a few times. V is TRBV3-1 (or the pseudogene TRBV3-2) and J is TRBJ2-7; no definite D call. The CDR3 runs to 12 residues. The germline V gene has CDR1 LGHDT and CDR2 YNNKEL (reference sequence). Between the trimmed V and J ends, which lost 1 base and 2 bases, there was a span of 3 bases. CDR3 protein: CASSQVAYEQYF. The CDR3 DNA follows: TGTGCCAGCAGCCAAGTCGCCTACGAGCAGTACTTC.